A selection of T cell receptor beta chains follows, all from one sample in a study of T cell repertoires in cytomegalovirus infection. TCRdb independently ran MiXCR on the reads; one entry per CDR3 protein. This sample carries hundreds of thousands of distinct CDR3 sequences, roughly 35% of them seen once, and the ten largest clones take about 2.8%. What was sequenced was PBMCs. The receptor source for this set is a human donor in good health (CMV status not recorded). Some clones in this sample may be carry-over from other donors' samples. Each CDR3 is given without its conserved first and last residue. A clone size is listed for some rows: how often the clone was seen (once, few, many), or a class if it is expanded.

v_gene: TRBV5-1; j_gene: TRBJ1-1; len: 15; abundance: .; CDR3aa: ASSLAIGPNMNTEAF
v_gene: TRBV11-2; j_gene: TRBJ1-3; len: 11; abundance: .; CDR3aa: ASSLWSGNTIY
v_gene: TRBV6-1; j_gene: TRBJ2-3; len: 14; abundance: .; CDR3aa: ASSGSSGSCTDTQS
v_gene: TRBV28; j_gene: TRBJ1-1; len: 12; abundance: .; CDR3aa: ASSTPGQMPEAF
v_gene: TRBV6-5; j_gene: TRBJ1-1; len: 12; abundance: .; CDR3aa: ASSYAEMNTEAF
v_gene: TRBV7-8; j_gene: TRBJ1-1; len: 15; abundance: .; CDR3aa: ASSLDQTGTGNTEAF
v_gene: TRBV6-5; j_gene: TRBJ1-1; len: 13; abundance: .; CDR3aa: ASSYLPFMNTEAF
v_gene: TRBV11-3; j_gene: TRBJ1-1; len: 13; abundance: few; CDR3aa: ASSLRPLGDTEAF
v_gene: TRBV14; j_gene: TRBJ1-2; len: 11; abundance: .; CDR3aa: ASSPPPLPGYT
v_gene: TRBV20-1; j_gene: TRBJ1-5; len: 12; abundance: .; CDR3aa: SARGGGSGQPQH
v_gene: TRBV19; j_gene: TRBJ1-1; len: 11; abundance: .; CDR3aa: ASSRRGITEAF
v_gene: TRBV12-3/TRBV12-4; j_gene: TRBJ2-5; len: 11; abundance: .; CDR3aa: ASNDDISETQY
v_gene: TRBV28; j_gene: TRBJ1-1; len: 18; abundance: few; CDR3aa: ASSTTRRDSPDLLNTEAF
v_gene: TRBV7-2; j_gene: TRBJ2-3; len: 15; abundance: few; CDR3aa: ASSLRPRSGVGDTQY
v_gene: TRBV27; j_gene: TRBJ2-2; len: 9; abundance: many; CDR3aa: ASRTAGELF
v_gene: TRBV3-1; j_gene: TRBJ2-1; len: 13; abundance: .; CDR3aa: ASRLSLGLYNEQF
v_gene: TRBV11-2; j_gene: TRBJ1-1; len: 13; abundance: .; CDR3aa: ASSQLGQGDTEAF
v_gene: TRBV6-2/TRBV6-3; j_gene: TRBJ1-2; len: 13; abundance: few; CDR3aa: ASRTLGQGNYGYT
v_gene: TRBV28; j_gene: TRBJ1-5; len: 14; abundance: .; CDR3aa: ASSRNRDKGLRPQH
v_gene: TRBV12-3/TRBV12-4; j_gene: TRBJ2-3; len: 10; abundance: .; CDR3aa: ASSFYSSAQY
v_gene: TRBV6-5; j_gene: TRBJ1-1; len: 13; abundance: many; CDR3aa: ASSYSSGMNTEAF
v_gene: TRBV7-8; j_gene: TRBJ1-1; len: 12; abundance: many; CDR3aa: ASSENLDSYEAF
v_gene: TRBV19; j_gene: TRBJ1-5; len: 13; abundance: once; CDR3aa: ASARSGQGDQPQH
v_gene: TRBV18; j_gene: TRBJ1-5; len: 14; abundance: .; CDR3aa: ASSPWAPSDNQPQH
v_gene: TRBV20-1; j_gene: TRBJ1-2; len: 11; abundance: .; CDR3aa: SARDRTDYGYT
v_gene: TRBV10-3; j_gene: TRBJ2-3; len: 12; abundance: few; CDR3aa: AISPRGSTDTQY
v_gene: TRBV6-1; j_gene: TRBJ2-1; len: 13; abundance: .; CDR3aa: ASSNGPGFYNEQF
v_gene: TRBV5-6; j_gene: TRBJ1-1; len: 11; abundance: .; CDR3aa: ASSLTIYTEAF
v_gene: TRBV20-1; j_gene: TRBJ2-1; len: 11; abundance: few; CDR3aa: SASGQVYNEQF
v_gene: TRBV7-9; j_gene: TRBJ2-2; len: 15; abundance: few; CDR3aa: ASSSVWAVLNTGELF
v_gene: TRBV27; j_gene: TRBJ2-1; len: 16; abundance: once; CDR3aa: ASSPGWGTSGANNEQF
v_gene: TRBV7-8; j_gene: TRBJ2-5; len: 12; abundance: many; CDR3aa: ASTLGARQETQY
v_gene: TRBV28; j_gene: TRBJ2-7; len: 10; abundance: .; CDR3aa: ASSSMDYEQY
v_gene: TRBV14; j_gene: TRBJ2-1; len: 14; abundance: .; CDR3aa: ASSQEGGRLYNEQF